This TCR beta chain emerged from a study of blood T cell repertoires in COVID-19. Study-level background: Spain, Italy and the United States supplied samples that represented acute and convalescent COVID-19.

This CDR3 spans 14 amino acids. The J segment lost 4 bases and the V segment lost 3 bases, leaving 3 bases of the junction unmatched. Germline CDR1 reads KGHSH; CDR2 reads LQKENI. Sequenced by immunoSEQ multiplex PCR; TCRdb stores in-frame clones only, minus some. The profile shows under 450,000 clones, about 91% of them singletons. Sequencing used peripheral blood. This sequence originates from a woman in her thirties or forties with COVID-19, enrolled during active disease. V is TRBV18 and J is TRBJ1-3; 7 nucleotides line up with TRBD1. CDR3 in amino acids: CASSPTGIGNTIYF. CDR3 coding DNA: TGTGCCAGCTCACCGACAGGGATCGGAAACACCATATATTTT. The full variable domain, with the rest looked up from reference TRBV18 and TRBJ1-3, is NAGVMQNPRHLVRRRGQEARLRCSPMKGHSHVYWYRQLPEEGLKFMVYLQKENIIDESGMPKERFSAEFPKEGPSILRIQQVVRGDSAAYFCASSPTGIGNTIYFGEGSWLTVV.